Sequencing of this TCR beta chain was carried out in a study of control samples from healthy donors and cancer patients. Germline V gene sequence: CDR1 LGHDT, CDR2 YNNKEL (reference sequence). The CDR3 runs 17 residues. V trimming: 2 bases; J trimming: 4 bases; junction bases outside the gene matches: 10. Repertoires were generated with immunoSEQ multiplex PCR, while TCRdb's copy carries only in-frame clones and drops some. The sample consists of tens of thousands of clones, around nine tenths of them appearing once. This clonotype was sampled from a man aged 45-65 years in good health. The sample consisted of blood. The chain has TRBV3-1 (or the pseudogene TRBV3-2) and TRBJ2-3; TRBD2 matches 9 bases. This CDR3 is CASSQPGLAGMSDTQYF. CDR3 bases: TGTGCCAGCAGCCAACCTGGGCTAGCGGGGATGTCAGATACGCAGTATTTT.